The 24 T cell receptor beta chains presented below share a single source sample, sequenced in a study of T cells expressing NK-cell markers. No DNA is given; TCRdb re-called the 5' RACE reads and lists each CDR3 protein once. This repertoire includes about half a million distinct CDR3 sequences. Input material: blood T cells: a sorted CD56 or NKG2C T cell subset, CD4+ or CD8+ T cells, or bulk PBMC T cells (not recorded which). The receptors derive from a woman aged 45 to 65 in good health.

This rearrangement joins TRBV12-3 or TRBV12-4 to TRBJ2-3; the D call of TRBD2 rests on TCRdb alone, since no DNA is present to check it. This CDR3 has 16 residues. The CDR3 spells CASSTGLARGTDTQYF.

The V and J genes are TRBV14 and TRBJ1-2; as DNA is missing, the TRBD1 call by TCRdb cannot be tested. The CDR3 loop spans 15 amino acids. Looked up from germline, CDR1 is SGHDN and CDR2 is FVKESK. The CDR3 reads CASSRTGTGGYGYTF.

CDR3: CASSQDDGPQYF. The chain carries TRBV4-1 and TRBJ2-5. The germline V gene encodes CDR1 MGHRA and CDR2 YSYEKL. There are 12 residues in the CDR3.

This rearrangement joins TRBV5-1 to TRBJ2-2; checking the TCRdb D call of TRBD1 is not possible without DNA. Germline CDR1 is SGHRS and CDR2 is YFSETQ. The CDR3 runs 15 residues. The CDR3 spells CASSSRPVDTGELFF.

The chain joins TRBV18 to TRBJ2-3; there is no DNA to check the TCRdb D call of TRBD2. The V gene's germline CDR1 is KGHSH and CDR2 LQKENI. The CDR3 is 14 amino acids. This CDR3 is CASSVRREEDTQYF.

The J gene is TRBJ2-4, the V gene TRBV11-1. Germline V gene sequence: CDR1 SGHAT, CDR2 FQDESV (reference sequence). The CDR3 consists of 16 residues. The CDR3 reads CASSFDGGLAKNIQYF.

The V call is TRBV10-3, the J call TRBJ2-1; absent DNA, TCRdb's TRBD1 call cannot be checked. Germline assignment: CDR1 ENHRY and CDR2 SYGVKD. This CDR3 spans 13 amino acids. The CDR3 is CAINRQGADEQFF.

This rearrangement joins TRBV27 to TRBJ1-5. The CDR3 runs to 14 residues. The germline V gene encodes CDR1 MNHEY and CDR2 SMNVEV (reference sequence). This CDR3 reads CASSSVYSGQPQHF.

The CDR3 sequence: CASSLGWSGRVREQFF. The chain couples TRBV11-2 to TRBJ2-1; TCRdb outputs TRBD2, but without DNA this stays unchecked. The length of the CDR3 is 16 residues. CDR1 and CDR2 from the germline V gene are SGHAT and FQNNGV. Full variable domain (missing parts from reference TRBV11-2 and TRBJ2-1): EAGVAQSPRYKIIEKRQSVAFWCNPISGHATLYWYQQILGQGPKLLIQFQNNGVVDDSQLPKDRFSAERLKGVDSTLKIQPAKLEDSAVYLCASSLGWSGRVREQFFGPGTRLTVL.

The CDR3 here is CASSVFPTLAGTDTQYF. This chain connects TRBV9 to TRBJ2-3. The CDR3 extends over 17 amino acids. The germline CDR1 and CDR2 sequences are SGDLS and YYNGEE.

V usage is TRBV5-6 and J usage is TRBJ2-4; TCRdb indicates TRBD2, and absent DNA this call remains unverified. This CDR3 region has 17 residues. Germline V lookup: CDR1 SGHDT, CDR2 YYEEEE. CDR3: CASSLRLGAMAGSIQYF.

V gene TRBV5-1 combines with J gene TRBJ2-7; TCRdb outputs TRBD1, but without DNA this stays unchecked. The germline V gene has CDR1 SGHRS and CDR2 YFSETQ. This CDR3 comprises 15 residues. CDR3 protein: CASTESGTGNYEQYF.

The CDR3 here is CASSPHMSDRANTEAFF. The rearrangement joins TRBV12-3 or TRBV12-4 to TRBJ1-1; TCRdb's D call, TRBD1, is unchecked because there is no DNA. The CDR3 is made up of 17 amino acids.

J is TRBJ1-2 and V is TRBV5-8; TCRdb's D gene call, TRBD1, goes unchecked for lack of DNA. This CDR3 comprises 13 residues. The germline V gene encodes CDR1 SGHTS and CDR2 YDEGEE. CDR3 in amino acids: CASSLGGGHGYTF.

The chain links TRBV6-5 to TRBJ2-1; TCRdb returns TRBD2, unconfirmable since there is no DNA. This CDR3 is built from 15 residues. CDR1 MNHEY and CDR2 SVGAGI come from the germline V gene. The CDR3 reads CASTPAGGPGNEQFF.

The chain carries TRBV27 and TRBJ2-5; TCRdb returns TRBD1, unconfirmable since there is no DNA. This CDR3 comprises 17 residues. In germline, CDR1 is MNHEY, CDR2 SMNVEV (reference sequence). The CDR3 loop reads CASSLIGLGQGSETQYF.

The rearrangement joins TRBV11-3 to TRBJ2-5; TCRdb picks TRBD1, but there is no DNA to check that call. The CDR3 is 14 residues long. Germline CDR1 and CDR2: SGHNT and YENEEA. Here the CDR3 reads CASSLVGQGKTQYF.

The rearrangement joins TRBV20-1 to TRBJ2-7. CDR1 and CDR2 from the germline V gene are DFQATT and SNEGSKA (reference sequence). CDR3 length: 14 amino acids. CDR3 sequence reads: CSARDSQYRNEQYF.

This sequence joins TRBV5-1 and TRBJ2-1. Germline V gives CDR1 SGHRS, CDR2 YFSETQ. This CDR3 has 15 residues. The CDR3 loop is CASSFVDVSYNEQFF.

The chain joins TRBV2 to TRBJ2-5. This CDR3 spans 14 amino acids. Germline lookup yields CDR1 SNHLY and CDR2 FYNNEI. CDR3 residues: CASNKNSYQETQYF.

The genes are TRBV19 and TRBJ1-3. Germline CDR1 LNHDA, CDR2 SQIVND (reference sequence). The CDR3 is 14 amino acids. This chain's CDR3 is CASRRDLAGNTIYF.

The gene calls are TRBV5-1 and TRBJ2-7; the D call of TRBD2 rests on TCRdb alone, since no DNA is present to check it. This CDR3 region has 15 residues. The germline V gene encodes CDR1 SGHRS and CDR2 YFSETQ. The CDR3 loop is CASSLGIFRAGEQYF.

The genes are TRBV29-1 and TRBJ2-5. The CDR3 is 16 residues long. Germline lookup yields CDR1 SQVTM and CDR2 ANQGSEA. The CDR3 sequence: CSVEGDLQRGEETQYF.

This chain uses TRBV6-5 with TRBJ2-6. The CDR3 has 16 amino acids. From germline, CDR1 is MNHEY and CDR2 SVGAGI. This CDR3 reads CASSHIVRGGANVLTF.